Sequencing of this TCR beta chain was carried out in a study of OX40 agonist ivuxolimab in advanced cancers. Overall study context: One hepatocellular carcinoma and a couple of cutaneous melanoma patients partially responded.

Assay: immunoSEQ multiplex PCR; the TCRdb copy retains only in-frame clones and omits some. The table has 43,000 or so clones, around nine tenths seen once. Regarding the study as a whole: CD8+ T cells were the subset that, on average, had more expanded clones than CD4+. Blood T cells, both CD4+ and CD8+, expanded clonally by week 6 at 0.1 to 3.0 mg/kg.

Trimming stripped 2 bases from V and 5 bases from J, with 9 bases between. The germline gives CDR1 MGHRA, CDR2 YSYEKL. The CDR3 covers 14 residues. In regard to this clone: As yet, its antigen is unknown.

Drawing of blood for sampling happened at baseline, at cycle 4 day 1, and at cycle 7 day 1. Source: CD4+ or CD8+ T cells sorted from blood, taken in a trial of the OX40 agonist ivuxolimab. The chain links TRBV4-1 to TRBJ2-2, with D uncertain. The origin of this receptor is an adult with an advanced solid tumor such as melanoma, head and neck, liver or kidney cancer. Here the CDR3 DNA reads TGCGCCAGCAGCCAATTCGACCTAACCGGGGAGCTGTTTTTT. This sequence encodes CASSQFDLTGELFF.